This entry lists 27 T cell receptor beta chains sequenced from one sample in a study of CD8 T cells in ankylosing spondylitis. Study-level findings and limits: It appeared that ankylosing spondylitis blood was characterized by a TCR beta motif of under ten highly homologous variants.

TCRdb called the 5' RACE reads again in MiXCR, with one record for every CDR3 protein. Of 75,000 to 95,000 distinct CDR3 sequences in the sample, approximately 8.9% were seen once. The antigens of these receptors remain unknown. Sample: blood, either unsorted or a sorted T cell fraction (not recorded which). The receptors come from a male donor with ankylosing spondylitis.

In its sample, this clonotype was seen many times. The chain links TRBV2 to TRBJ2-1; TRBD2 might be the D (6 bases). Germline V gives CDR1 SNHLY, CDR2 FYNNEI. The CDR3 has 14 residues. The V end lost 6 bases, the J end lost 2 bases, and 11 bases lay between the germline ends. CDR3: CASSSGSTYNEQFF. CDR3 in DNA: TGTGCCAGCAGCTCCGGGAGTACCTACAATGAGCAGTTCTTC.

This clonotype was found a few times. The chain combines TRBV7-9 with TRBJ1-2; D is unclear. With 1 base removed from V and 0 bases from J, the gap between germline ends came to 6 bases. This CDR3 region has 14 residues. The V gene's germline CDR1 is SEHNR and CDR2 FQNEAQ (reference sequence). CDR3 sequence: CASSLGQSNYGYTF. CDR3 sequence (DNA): TGTGCCAGCAGCTTAGGGCAGTCTAACTATGGCTACACCTTC. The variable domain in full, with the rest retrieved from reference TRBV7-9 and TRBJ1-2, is DTGVSQNPRHKITKRGQNVTFRCDPISEHNRLYWYRQTLGQGPEFLTYFQNEAQLEKSRLLSDRFSAERPKGSFSTLEIQRTEQGDSAMYLCASSLGQSNYGYTFGSGTRLTVV.

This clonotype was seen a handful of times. The CDR3 loop reads CSARKTRTDLYNEQFF. CDR3 sequence (DNA): TGCAGTGCTAGAAAAACCAGGACAGATTTGTACAATGAGCAGTTCTTC. The genes are TRBV20-1 and TRBJ2-1; D perhaps matches TRBD1 (6 bases). The CDR3 consists of 16 residues. Between the trimmed V and J ends, which lost 2 bases and 4 bases, there was a span of 18 bases. Germline CDR1 DFQATT, CDR2 SNEGSKA (reference sequence).

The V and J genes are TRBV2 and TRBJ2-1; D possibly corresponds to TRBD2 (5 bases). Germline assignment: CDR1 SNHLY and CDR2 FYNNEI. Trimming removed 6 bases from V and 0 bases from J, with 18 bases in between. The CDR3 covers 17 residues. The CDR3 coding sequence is TGTGCCAGCAGCACGGAGGACTTACCGAGCTCCTACAATGAGCAGTTCTTC. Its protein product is CASSTEDLPSSYNEQFF.

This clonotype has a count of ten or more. This chain's CDR3 is CASSQTLNTEAFF. CDR3 sequence (DNA): TGTGCCAGCAGTCAGACCCTGAACACTGAAGCTTTCTTT. J is TRBJ1-1 and V is TRBV6-6; no definite D call. Trimming shortened V by 5 bases and J by 0 bases, and 7 bases separated the two germline ends. This CDR3 is 13 amino acids long. Germline values: CDR1 MNHNY, CDR2 SVGAGI (reference sequence).

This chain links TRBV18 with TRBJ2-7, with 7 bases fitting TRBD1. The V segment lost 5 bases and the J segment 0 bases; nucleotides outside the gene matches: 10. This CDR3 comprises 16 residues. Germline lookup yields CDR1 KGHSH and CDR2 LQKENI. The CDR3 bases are TGTGCCAGCTCAGCAAGCGGACAGGAGGTCTCCTACGAGCAGTACTTC. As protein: CASSASGQEVSYEQYF. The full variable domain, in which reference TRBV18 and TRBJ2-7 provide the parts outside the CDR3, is NAGVMQNPRHLVRRRGQEARLRCSPMKGHSHVYWYRQLPEEGLKFMVYLQKENIIDESGMPKERFSAEFPKEGPSILRIQQVVRGDSAAYFCASSASGQEVSYEQYFGPGTRLTVT.

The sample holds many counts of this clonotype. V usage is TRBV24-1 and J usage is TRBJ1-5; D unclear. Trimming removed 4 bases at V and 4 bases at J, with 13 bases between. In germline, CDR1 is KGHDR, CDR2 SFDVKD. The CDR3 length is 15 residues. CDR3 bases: TGTGCCACCAGTGACCCCTCCGACCTTAATCAGCCCCAGCATTTT. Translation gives CATSDPSDLNQPQHF.

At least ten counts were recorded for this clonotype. The CDR3 DNA reads as TGCAGTGCCAATCTCTGGACTAGCGGGAGACCTGGGGAGACCCAGTACTTC. Amino acids: CSANLWTSGRPGETQYF. The chain is built from TRBV20-1 and TRBJ2-5; TRBD2 matches at 13 bases. The CDR3 contains 17 residues. V was pared by 6 bases and J by 5 bases, with 15 bases of the junction left unmatched. CDR1 DFQATT and CDR2 SNEGSKA come from the germline V gene (reference sequence).

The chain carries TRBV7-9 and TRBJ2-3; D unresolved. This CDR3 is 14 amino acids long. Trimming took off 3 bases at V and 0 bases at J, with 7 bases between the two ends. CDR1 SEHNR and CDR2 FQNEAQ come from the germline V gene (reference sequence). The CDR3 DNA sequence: TGTGCCAGCAGCTTTACAGTTAGCACAGATACGCAGTATTTT. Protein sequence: CASSFTVSTDTQYF. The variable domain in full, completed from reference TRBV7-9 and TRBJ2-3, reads DTGVSQNPRHKITKRGQNVTFRCDPISEHNRLYWYRQTLGQGPEFLTYFQNEAQLEKSRLLSDRFSAERPKGSFSTLEIQRTEQGDSAMYLCASSFTVSTDTQYFGPGTRLTVL.

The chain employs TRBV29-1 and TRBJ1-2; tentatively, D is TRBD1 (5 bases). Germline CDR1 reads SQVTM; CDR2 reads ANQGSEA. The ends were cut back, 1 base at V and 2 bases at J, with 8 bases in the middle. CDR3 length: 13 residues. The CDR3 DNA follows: TGCAGCGTTGAAGGGGGGGGAAACTATGGCTACACCTTC. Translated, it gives CSVEGGGNYGYTF.

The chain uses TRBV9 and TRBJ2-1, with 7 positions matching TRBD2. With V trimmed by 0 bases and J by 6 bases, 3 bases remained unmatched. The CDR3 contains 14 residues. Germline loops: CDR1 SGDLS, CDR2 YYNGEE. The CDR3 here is CASSVGGGSNEQFF. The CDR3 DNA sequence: TGTGCCAGCAGCGTAGGGGGGGGTAGCAATGAGCAGTTCTTC.

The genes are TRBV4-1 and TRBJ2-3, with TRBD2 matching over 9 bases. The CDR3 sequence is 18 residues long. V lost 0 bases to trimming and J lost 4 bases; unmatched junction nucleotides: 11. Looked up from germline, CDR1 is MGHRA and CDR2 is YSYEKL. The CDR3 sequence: CASSQEPGLAPLADTQYF. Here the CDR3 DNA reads TGCGCCAGCAGCCAAGAACCGGGACTAGCACCCTTGGCAGATACGCAGTATTTT.

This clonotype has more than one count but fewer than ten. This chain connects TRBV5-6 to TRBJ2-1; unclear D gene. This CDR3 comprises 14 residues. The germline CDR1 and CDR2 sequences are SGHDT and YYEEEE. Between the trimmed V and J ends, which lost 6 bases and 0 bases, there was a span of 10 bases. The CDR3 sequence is CASTYLSSYNEQFF. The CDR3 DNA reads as TGTGCCAGCACCTACCTTAGCTCCTACAATGAGCAGTTCTTC.

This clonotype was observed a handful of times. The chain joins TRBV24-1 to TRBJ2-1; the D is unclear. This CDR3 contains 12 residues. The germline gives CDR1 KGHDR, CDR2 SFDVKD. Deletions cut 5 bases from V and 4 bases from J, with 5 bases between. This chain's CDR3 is CATSAQYNEQFF. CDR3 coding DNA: TGTGCCACCAGTGCCCAGTACAATGAGCAGTTCTTC.

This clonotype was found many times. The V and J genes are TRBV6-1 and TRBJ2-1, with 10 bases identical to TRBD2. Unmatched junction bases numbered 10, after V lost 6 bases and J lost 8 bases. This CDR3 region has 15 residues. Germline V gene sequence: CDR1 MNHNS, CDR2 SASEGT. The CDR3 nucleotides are TGTGCCAGCAGCGCCCCGGCTAGCGGGAGTGATGAGCAGTTCTTC. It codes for CASSAPASGSDEQFF.

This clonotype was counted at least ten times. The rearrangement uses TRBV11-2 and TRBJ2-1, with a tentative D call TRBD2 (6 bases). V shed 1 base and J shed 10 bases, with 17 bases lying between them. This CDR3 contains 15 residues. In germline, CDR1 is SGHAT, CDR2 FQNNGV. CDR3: CASSLGGGAGREQFF. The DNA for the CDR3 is TGTGCCAGCAGCTTAGGTGGCGGGGCCGGGCGGGAGCAGTTCTTC.

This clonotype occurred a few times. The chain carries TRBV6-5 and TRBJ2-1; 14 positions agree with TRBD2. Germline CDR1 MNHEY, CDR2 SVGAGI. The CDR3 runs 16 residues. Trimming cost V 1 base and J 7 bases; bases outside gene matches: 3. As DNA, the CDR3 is TGTGCCAGCAGTTACTTTGGACTAGCGGGAGGTAATGAGCAGTTCTTC. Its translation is CASSYFGLAGGNEQFF.

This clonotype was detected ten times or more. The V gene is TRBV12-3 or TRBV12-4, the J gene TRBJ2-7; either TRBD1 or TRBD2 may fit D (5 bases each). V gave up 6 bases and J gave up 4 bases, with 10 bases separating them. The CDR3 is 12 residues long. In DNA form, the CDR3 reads TGTGCCAGCAGCCCATGGGGGTACGAGCAGTACTTC. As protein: CASSPWGYEQYF.

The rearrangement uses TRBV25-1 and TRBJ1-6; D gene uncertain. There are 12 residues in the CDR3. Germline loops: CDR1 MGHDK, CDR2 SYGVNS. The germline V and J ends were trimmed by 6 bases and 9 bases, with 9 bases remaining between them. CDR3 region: CASRDGGSPLHF. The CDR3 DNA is TGTGCCAGCAGAGACGGAGGTTCACCCCTCCACTTT.

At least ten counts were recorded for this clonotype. CDR3 region: CASSLSLAGDLMNTGELFF. CDR3 in DNA: TGCGCCAGCAGCTTGTCTCTAGCGGGAGATTTGATGAACACCGGGGAGCTGTTTTTT. J is TRBJ2-2 and V is TRBV5-1, with 10 bases identical to TRBD2. The V gene end was trimmed by 1 base and the J gene end by 1 base; junction bases not matched to a gene: 10. The V gene's germline CDR1 is SGHRS and CDR2 YFSETQ. CDR3 length equals 19 residues.

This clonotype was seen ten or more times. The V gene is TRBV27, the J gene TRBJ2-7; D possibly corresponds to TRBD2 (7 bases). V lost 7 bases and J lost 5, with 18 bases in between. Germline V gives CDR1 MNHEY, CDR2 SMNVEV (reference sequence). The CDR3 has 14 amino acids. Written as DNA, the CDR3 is TGTGCCAGCACTTTCATAGGCGGGGGCGACGAGCAGTACTTC. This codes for CASTFIGGGDEQYF.

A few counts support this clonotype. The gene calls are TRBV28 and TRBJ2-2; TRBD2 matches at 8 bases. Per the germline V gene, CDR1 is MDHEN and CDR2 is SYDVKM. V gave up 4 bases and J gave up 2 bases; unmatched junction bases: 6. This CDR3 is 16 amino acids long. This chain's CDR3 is CASSSLAEENTGELFF. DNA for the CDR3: TGTGCCAGCAGTTCACTAGCGGAAGAAAACACCGGGGAGCTGTTTTTT.

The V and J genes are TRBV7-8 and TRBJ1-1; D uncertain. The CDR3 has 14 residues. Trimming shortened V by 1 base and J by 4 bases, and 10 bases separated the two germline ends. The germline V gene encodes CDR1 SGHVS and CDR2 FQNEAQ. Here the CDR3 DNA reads TGTGCCAGCAGCTTAGAAACGGAGAGCACTGAAGCTTTCTTT. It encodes CASSLETESTEAFF.

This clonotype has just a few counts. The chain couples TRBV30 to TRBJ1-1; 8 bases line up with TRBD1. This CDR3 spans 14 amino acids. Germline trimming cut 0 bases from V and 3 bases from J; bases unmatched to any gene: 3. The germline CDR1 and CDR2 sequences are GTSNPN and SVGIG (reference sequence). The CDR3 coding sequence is TGTGCCTGGAGTGTGCGACAGGGGCACACTGAAGCTTTCTTT. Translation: CAWSVRQGHTEAFF.

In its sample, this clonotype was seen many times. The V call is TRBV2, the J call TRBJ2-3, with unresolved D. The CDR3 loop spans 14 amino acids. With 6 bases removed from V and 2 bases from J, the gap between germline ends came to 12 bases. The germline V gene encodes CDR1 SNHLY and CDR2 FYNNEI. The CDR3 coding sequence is TGTGCCAGCAGGGCCGACGGACCCACAGATACGCAGTATTTT. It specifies CASRADGPTDTQYF.

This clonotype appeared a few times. CDR3: CASSFTAGQSYEQYF. In DNA, the CDR3 is TGTGCCAGCAGTTTTACCGCGGGGCAAAGCTACGAGCAGTACTTC. The J gene is TRBJ2-7, the V gene TRBV11-2; D might be TRBD2 (6 bases). V lost 6 bases and J lost 3, with 18 bases in between. The CDR3 totals 15 residues. CDR1 is SGHAT and CDR2 is FQNNGV in the germline V gene. Full variable domain (rest looked up from reference TRBV11-2 and TRBJ2-7): EAGVAQSPRYKIIEKRQSVAFWCNPISGHATLYWYQQILGQGPKLLIQFQNNGVVDDSQLPKDRFSAERLKGVDSTLKIQPAKLEDSAVYLCASSFTAGQSYEQYFGPGTRLTVT.

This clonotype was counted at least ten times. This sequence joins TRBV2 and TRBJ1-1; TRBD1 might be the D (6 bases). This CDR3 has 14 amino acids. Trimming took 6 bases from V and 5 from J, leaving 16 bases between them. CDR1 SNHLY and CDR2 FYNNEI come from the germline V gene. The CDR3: CASSAVLQGTEAFF. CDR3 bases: TGTGCCAGCAGCGCGGTTCTTCAGGGGACTGAAGCTTTCTTT. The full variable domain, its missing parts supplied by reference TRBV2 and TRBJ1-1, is EPEVTQTPSHQVTQMGQEVILRCVPISNHLYFYWYRQILGQKVEFLVSFYNNEISEKSEIFDDQFSVERPDGSNFTLKIRSTKLEDSAMYFCASSAVLQGTEAFFGQGTRLTVV.